These 30 T cell receptor beta chains were all obtained from the same sample, sequenced in a study of CD8+ T cells in alopecia areata. Extraction of RNA preceded its reverse transcription into cDNA, which served as the sequencing template. Generated by immunoSEQ multiplex PCR, the TCRdb table keeps only in-frame clones and is missing some. The table lists around 140,000 clones, approximately 87% of them singletons, with about 16% in the top ten. The sequences come from CD8+ T cells sorted from blood, collected at week 0. These receptors came from a human donor with alopecia areata.

The chain carries TRBV4-1 and TRBJ2-3, with unresolved D. Germline loops: CDR1 MGHRA, CDR2 YSYEKL. V lost 3 bases to trimming and J lost 3 bases, with 4 bases between them. The CDR3 length is 12 residues. The CDR3 region is CASSHPTDTQYF. The CDR3 DNA follows: TGCGCCAGCAGCCACCCTACAGATACGCAGTATTTT.

V gene TRBV27 combines with J gene TRBJ2-7; 8 nucleotides line up with TRBD2. The germline CDR1 and CDR2 sequences are MNHEY and SMNVEV (reference sequence). V dropped 7 bases and J dropped 6; count of bases not matched to a gene: 8. The CDR3 runs 13 residues. The CDR3 region has the DNA TGTGCCAGCACAACTAGCGGTGGGGGCGAGCAGTACTTC. It yields the protein CASTTSGGGEQYF.

This chain connects TRBV7-9 to TRBJ1-2, with D perhaps matching TRBD1 (6 bases). V was shortened by 4 bases and J by 8 bases, with 11 bases between the two germline ends. From germline, CDR1 is SEHNR and CDR2 FQNEAQ (reference sequence). CDR3 length: 12 amino acids. CDR3 residues: CASSSDRSGYTF. The CDR3 DNA is TGTGCCAGCAGCTCGGACAGATCCGGCTACACCTTC.

This chain links TRBV7-9 with TRBJ2-7, with D hard to call. The CDR3 has 13 residues. V lost 1 base, J lost 0 bases, and 4 bases lay in between. The germline gives CDR1 SEHNR, CDR2 FQNEAQ (reference sequence). The CDR3 DNA follows: TGTGCCAGCAGCTTAGACGGCTCCTACGAGCAGTACTTC. Protein sequence: CASSLDGSYEQYF.

The chain employs TRBV4-2 and TRBJ2-7; D is undetermined. The CDR3 has 15 residues. Germline V gene lookup returns CDR1 LGHNA and CDR2 YNFKEQ. V was trimmed by 0 bases and J by 1 base, leaving 10 bases between them. In nucleotides, the CDR3 is TGTGCCAGCAGCCAAGATACGGCTAGTTCCTACGAGCAGTACTTC. It codes for CASSQDTASSYEQYF.

The genes are TRBV5-1 and TRBJ2-2; TRBD1 aligns across 10 bases. With 4 bases clipped from V and 6 bases from J, the junction kept 6 bases outside the gene matches. Germline V gene data show CDR1 as SGHRS and CDR2 as YFSETQ. The CDR3 runs to 15 residues. The CDR3 protein is CASSDGTGDAGELFF. As DNA, the CDR3 is TGCGCCAGCAGCGACGGGACAGGGGATGCCGGGGAGCTGTTTTTT.

This clone was seen once. The chain's CDR3 is CASSPRIHEQYF. CDR3 DNA sequence: TGTGCCAGCAGCCCTAGGATCCACGAGCAGTACTTC. The chain uses TRBV9 and TRBJ2-7, with D unclear. V shed 4 bases and J shed 5 bases, with 10 bases lying between them. The CDR3 covers 12 residues. Looked up from germline, CDR1 is SGDLS and CDR2 is YYNGEE.

The chain uses TRBV27 and TRBJ2-6; D is ambiguous. CDR1 MNHEY and CDR2 SMNVEV come from the germline V gene (reference sequence). There are 11 residues in the CDR3. The V end lost 8 bases, the J end lost 6 bases, and 5 bases lay between the germline ends. DNA for the CDR3: TGTGCCAGCCGGAAGGCCAACGTCCTGACTTTC. It codes for CASRKANVLTF. Complete variable domain (other parts from reference TRBV27 and TRBJ2-6): EAQVTQNPRYLITVTGKKLTVTCSQNMNHEYMSWYRQDPGLGLRQIYYSMNVEVTDKGDVPEGYKVSRKEKRNFPLILESPSPNQTSLYFCASRKANVLTFGAGSRLTVL.

This clone was detected once. The chain recombines TRBV7-8 with TRBJ2-3; D may be TRBD2 (6 bases). This CDR3 is built from 14 residues. Germline-derived CDR1 and CDR2 are SGHVS and FQNEAQ. Trimming removed 6 bases from V and 5 bases from J, with 15 bases in between. The CDR3 loop is CASSSGVSGDTQYF. CDR3 nucleotides: TGTGCCAGCAGTTCGGGGGTTTCTGGAGATACGCAGTATTTT.

The gene calls are TRBV30 and TRBJ1-1; D might be TRBD1 (5 bases). Germline CDR1 and CDR2: GTSNPN and SVGIG (reference sequence). CDR3 length: 13 residues. Trimming stripped 2 bases from V and 1 base from J, with 8 bases between. The CDR3 protein is CAWSMTENTEAFF. DNA for the CDR3: TGTGCCTGGAGTATGACAGAGAACACTGAAGCTTTCTTT.

The genes are TRBV10-1 and TRBJ2-1, with 7 bases matching TRBD2. With 3 bases clipped from V and 7 bases from J, the junction kept 9 bases outside the gene matches. Germline V lookup: CDR1 WNHNN, CDR2 SYGVQD (reference sequence). This CDR3 comprises 15 residues. The CDR3 spells CASSEGGGRRNEQFF. CDR3 in DNA: TGCGCCAGCAGTGAAGGCGGGGGACGGAGGAATGAGCAGTTCTTC.

The chain carries TRBV2 and TRBJ2-3; D is undetermined. The CDR3 contains 17 residues. V was pared by 3 bases and J by 0 bases, with 16 bases between. Germline V gene data show CDR1 as SNHLY and CDR2 as FYNNEI. In nucleotides, the CDR3 is TGTGCCAGCAGTGAGGGTTGGGGTCTTACTAGCACAGATACGCAGTATTTT. As protein: CASSEGWGLTSTDTQYF.

The chain uses TRBV7-9 and TRBJ2-3; D might be TRBD1 or TRBD2, each matching 5 bases. Germline CDR1 SEHNR, CDR2 FQNEAQ (reference sequence). Trimming took 4 bases from V and 6 from J, leaving 17 bases between them. This CDR3 has 15 residues. The CDR3 reads CASSSDRDPWDTQYF. CDR3 bases: TGTGCCAGCAGCTCCGACCGGGACCCGTGGGATACGCAGTATTTT.

The gene calls are TRBV4-1 and TRBJ1-1; perhaps TRBD1 as D (5 bases). The CDR3 is 12 residues long. V was shortened by 4 bases and J by 6 bases, with 9 bases between the two germline ends. Looked up from germline, CDR1 is MGHRA and CDR2 is YSYEKL. The chain's CDR3 is CASSRGTAEAFF. As DNA, the CDR3 is TGCGCCAGCAGCCGGGGGACGGCTGAAGCTTTCTTT.

The chain couples TRBV10-2 to TRBJ1-1; TRBD1 is a possible D gene (5 bases). The CDR3 is 15 residues long. Trimming cost V 3 bases and J 4 bases, with 15 bases left between them. The germline CDR1 and CDR2 sequences are WSHSY and SAAADI. The CDR3 DNA follows: TGCGCCAGCAGTGACCCGGACATTGGGCTCACTGAAGCTTTCTTT. Amino acid sequence: CASSDPDIGLTEAFF.

The chain has TRBV9 and TRBJ2-3, with 10 bases identical to TRBD2. V lost 0 bases to trimming and J lost 1 base; unmatched junction nucleotides: 2. CDR1 and CDR2 from the germline V gene are SGDLS and YYNGEE. CDR3 length: 16 residues. The CDR3, as DNA: TGTGCCAGCAGCGTAGGGCTAGCGGGGGGCACAGATACGCAGTATTTT. Encoded protein: CASSVGLAGGTDTQYF. Filled out from reference TRBV9 and TRBJ2-3, the complete variable domain reads DSGVTQTPKHLITATGQRVTLRCSPRSGDLSVYWYQQSLDQGLQFLIQYYNGEERAKGNILERFSAQQFPDLHSELNLSSLELGDSALYFCASSVGLAGGTDTQYFGPGTRLTVL.

V usage is TRBV30 and J usage is TRBJ2-7; no clear D. Germline assignment: CDR1 GTSNPN and CDR2 SVGIG (reference sequence). Trimming stripped 0 bases from V and 0 bases from J, with 9 bases between. This CDR3 has 14 residues. CDR3 amino acids: CAWSVPRSSYEQYF. CDR3 coding DNA: TGTGCCTGGAGTGTACCTCGAAGCTCCTACGAGCAGTACTTC.

This chain connects TRBV13 to TRBJ2-1, with 9 nucleotides matching TRBD1. The CDR3 runs 16 residues. CDR1 PRHDT and CDR2 FYEKMQ come from the germline V gene (reference sequence). Unmatched junction bases numbered 9, after V lost 8 bases and J lost 1 base. The CDR3 sequence is CASQTGGRVSYNEQFF. CDR3 bases: TGTGCCAGCCAGACAGGGGGAAGAGTGTCCTACAATGAGCAGTTCTTC.

V usage is TRBV30 and J usage is TRBJ1-1; D not resolved. V lost 0 bases, J lost 5 bases, and 10 bases lay in between. The CDR3 is 13 residues long. Per the germline V gene, CDR1 is GTSNPN and CDR2 is SVGIG (reference sequence). The DNA for the CDR3 is TGTGCCTGGAGTGTATCGGGTGGGACTGAAGCTTTCTTT. Amino acids: CAWSVSGGTEAFF.

The chain joins TRBV7-2 to TRBJ2-7, with TRBD2 identical over 8 bases. Germline CDR1 reads SGHTA; CDR2 reads FQGNSA. V gave up 5 bases and J gave up 2 bases; unmatched junction bases: 5. The CDR3 is 14 residues long. Written as DNA, the CDR3 is TGTGCCAGCAGCACTCCGGGACTAGCCTACGAGCAGTACTTC. It specifies CASSTPGLAYEQYF.

This chain connects TRBV5-1 to TRBJ2-7, with 8 bases matching TRBD2. Germline V lookup: CDR1 SGHRS, CDR2 YFSETQ. The length of the CDR3 is 15 residues. Trimming removed 4 bases from V and 4 bases from J; junction bases left unmatched: 10. Written as DNA, the CDR3 is TGCGCCAGCAGCCCCGTCGCGGGAGGAGATTACGAGCAGTACTTC. Amino acid sequence: CASSPVAGGDYEQYF.

J is TRBJ2-7 and V is TRBV4-1; 7 nucleotides match TRBD2. This CDR3 region has 16 residues. The trim removed 1 base at V and 1 base at J, leaving 7 bases unmatched. Germline lookup yields CDR1 MGHRA and CDR2 YSYEKL. The CDR3 DNA reads TGCGCCAGCAGCCAAGTGGCTAGCGGCACTTCCTACGAGCAGTACTTC. It translates to CASSQVASGTSYEQYF.

The chain is built from TRBV19 and TRBJ2-7; D not certain. This CDR3 has 13 residues. The V end lost 1 base, the J end lost 1 base, and 5 bases lay between the germline ends. Germline CDR1 is LNHDA and CDR2 is SQIVND (reference sequence). CDR3 in amino acids: CASSIAESYEQYF. CDR3 in DNA: TGTGCCAGTAGTATAGCCGAGTCCTACGAGCAGTACTTC.

The chain has TRBV27 and TRBJ1-1, with D maybe TRBD1 (5 bases). CDR1 MNHEY and CDR2 SMNVEV come from the germline V gene (reference sequence). This CDR3 is built from 17 residues. The ends were cut back, 6 bases at V and 2 bases at J, with 22 bases in the middle. CDR3 nucleotides: TGTGCCAGCAGCAAGGAAGGGACGCCAAGCTTCAACACTGAAGCTTTCTTT. As protein: CASSKEGTPSFNTEAFF.

V is TRBV4-1 and J is TRBJ1-6; D may be TRBD1 (5 bases). The ends were cut back, 4 bases at V and 14 bases at J, with 21 bases in the middle. The CDR3 spans 15 residues. CDR1 and CDR2 (germline): MGHRA, YSYEKL. The CDR3: CASSPIRDYSVTLHF. In DNA form, the CDR3 reads TGCGCCAGCAGCCCAATACGGGACTACTCAGTCACCCTCCACTTT.

The J gene is TRBJ2-7, the V gene TRBV15; D might be TRBD2 (6 bases). V shed 5 bases and J shed 12 bases, with 17 bases lying between them. CDR3 size: 12 residues. CDR1 is LNHNV, CDR2 YYDKDF, per germline (reference sequence). The CDR3 is CATSSRGGPRYF. CDR3 sequence (DNA): TGTGCCACCAGCTCACGAGGAGGGCCACGGTACTTC.

The chain uses TRBV4-1 and TRBJ2-1; 11 nucleotides line up with TRBD2. V was clipped by 5 bases and J by 9 bases; unmatched bases: 6. The CDR3 contains 14 residues. CDR1 is MGHRA, CDR2 YSYEKL, per germline. CDR3 region: CASSIPGLAGEQFF. As DNA, the CDR3 is TGCGCCAGCAGCATCCCCGGACTAGCGGGTGAGCAGTTCTTC.

About this clone itself: Other nucleotide sequences from this sample produce the same CDR3. Here the CDR3 DNA reads TGTGCCTGGAGTGTTAGCGGGAGCACAGATACGCAGTATTTT. It is translated as CAWSVSGSTDTQYF. The gene calls are TRBV30 and TRBJ2-3; 7 bases align to TRBD2. This CDR3 is 14 amino acids long. The germline CDR1 and CDR2 sequences are GTSNPN and SVGIG (reference sequence). Germline trimming cut 0 bases from V and 0 bases from J; bases unmatched to any gene: 0.

This rearrangement joins TRBV27 to TRBJ1-4, with a weak D call TRBD1 (6 bases). Trimming took off 6 bases at V and 3 bases at J, with 11 bases between the two ends. Per the germline V gene, CDR1 is MNHEY and CDR2 is SMNVEV (reference sequence). The CDR3 loop spans 14 amino acids. The DNA for the CDR3 is TGTGCCAGCAGCTTGGGGGCCGCTAATGAAAAACTGTTTTTT. It translates to CASSLGAANEKLFF.

This chain joins TRBV6-4 and TRBJ2-1; no definite D call. Trimming took 3 bases from V and 5 from J, leaving 14 bases between them. The CDR3 loop spans 15 amino acids. Germline V gives CDR1 MRHNA, CDR2 SNTAGT. CDR3 amino acids: CASSEGTAWDNEQFF. Written as DNA, the CDR3 is TGTGCCAGCAGTGAAGGCACTGCGTGGGACAATGAGCAGTTCTTC.